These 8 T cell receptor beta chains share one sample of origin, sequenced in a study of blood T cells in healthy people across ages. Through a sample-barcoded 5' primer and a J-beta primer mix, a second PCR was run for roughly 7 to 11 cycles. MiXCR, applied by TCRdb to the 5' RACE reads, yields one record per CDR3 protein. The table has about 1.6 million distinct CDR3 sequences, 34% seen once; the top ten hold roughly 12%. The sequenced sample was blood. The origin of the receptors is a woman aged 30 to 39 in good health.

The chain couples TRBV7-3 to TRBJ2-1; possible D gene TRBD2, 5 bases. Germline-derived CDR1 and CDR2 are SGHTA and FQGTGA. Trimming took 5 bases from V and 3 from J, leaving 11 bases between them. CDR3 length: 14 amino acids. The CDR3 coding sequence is TGTGCCAGCAGCCAAGCGGCCCACTACAATGAGCAGTTCTTC. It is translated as CASSQAAHYNEQFF.

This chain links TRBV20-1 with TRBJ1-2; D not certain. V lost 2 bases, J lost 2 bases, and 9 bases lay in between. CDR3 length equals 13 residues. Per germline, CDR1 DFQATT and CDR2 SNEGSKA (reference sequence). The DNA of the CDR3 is TGCAGTGCTAGACAGCAAATCAACTATGGCTACACCTTC. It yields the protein CSARQQINYGYTF.

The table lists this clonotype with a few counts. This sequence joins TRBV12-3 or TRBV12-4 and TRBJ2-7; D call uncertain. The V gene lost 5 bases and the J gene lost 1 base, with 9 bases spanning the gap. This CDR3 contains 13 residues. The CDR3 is CASSPHISYEQYF. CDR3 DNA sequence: TGTGCCAGCAGTCCTCATATATCCTACGAGCAGTACTTC.

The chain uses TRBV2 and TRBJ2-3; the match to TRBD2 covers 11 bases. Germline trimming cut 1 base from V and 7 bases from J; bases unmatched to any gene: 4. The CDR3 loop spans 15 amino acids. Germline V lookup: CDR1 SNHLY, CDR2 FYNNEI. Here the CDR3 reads CASSEGLAGGNTQYF. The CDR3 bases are TGTGCCAGCAGTGAAGGTCTAGCGGGGGGTAATACGCAGTATTTT. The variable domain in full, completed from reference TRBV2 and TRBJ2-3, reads EPEVTQTPSHQVTQMGQEVILRCVPISNHLYFYWYRQILGQKVEFLVSFYNNEISEKSEIFDDQFSVERPDGSNFTLKIRSTKLEDSAMYFCASSEGLAGGNTQYFGPGTRLTVL.

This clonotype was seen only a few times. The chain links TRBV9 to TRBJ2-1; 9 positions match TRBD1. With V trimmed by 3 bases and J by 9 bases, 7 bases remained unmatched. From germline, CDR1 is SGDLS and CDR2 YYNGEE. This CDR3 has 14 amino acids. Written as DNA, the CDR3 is TGTGCCAGCAGCGGGGGGACAGGGAACAGTGAGCAGTTCTTC. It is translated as CASSGGTGNSEQFF. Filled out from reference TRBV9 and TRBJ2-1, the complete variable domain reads DSGVTQTPKHLITATGQRVTLRCSPRSGDLSVYWYQQSLDQGLQFLIQYYNGEERAKGNILERFSAQQFPDLHSELNLSSLELGDSALYFCASSGGTGNSEQFFGPGTRLTVL.

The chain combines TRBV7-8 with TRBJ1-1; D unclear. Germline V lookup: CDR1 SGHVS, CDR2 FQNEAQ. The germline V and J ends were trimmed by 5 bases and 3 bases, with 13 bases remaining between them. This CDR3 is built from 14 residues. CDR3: CASSPRWRYTEAFF. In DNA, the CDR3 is TGTGCCAGCAGCCCCCGGTGGAGATACACTGAAGCTTTCTTT.

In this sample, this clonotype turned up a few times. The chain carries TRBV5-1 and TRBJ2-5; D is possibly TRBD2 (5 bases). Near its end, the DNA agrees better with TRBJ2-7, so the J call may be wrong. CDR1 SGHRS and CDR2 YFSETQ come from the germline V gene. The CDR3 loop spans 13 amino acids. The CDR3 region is CASRVYGNNEQYF. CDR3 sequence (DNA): TGCGCCAGCAGGGTTTACGGGAACAACGAGCAGTACTTC.

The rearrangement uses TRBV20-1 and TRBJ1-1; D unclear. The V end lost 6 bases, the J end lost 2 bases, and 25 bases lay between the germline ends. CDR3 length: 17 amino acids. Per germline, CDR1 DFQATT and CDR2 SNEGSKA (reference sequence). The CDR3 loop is CSARIGSFAGRNTEAFF. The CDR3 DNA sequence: TGCAGTGCCAGGATAGGGAGTTTCGCAGGACGTAACACTGAAGCTTTCTTT.